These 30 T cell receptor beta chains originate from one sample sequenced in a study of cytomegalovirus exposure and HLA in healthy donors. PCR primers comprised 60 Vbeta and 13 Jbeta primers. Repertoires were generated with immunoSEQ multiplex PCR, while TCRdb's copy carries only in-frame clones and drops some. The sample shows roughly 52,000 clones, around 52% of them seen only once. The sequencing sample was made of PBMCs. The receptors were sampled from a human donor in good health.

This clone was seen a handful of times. The CDR3 loop is CASSLFSGRFSGNTIYF. The DNA of the CDR3 is TGCGCCAGCAGCTTGTTCTCTGGCCGCTTCTCTGGAAACACCATATATTTT. V usage is TRBV5-1 and J usage is TRBJ1-3; D is undetermined. CDR3 length: 17 residues. Germline CDR1 SGHRS, CDR2 YFSETQ. The ends were cut back, 1 base at V and 0 bases at J, with 14 bases in the middle. The entire variable domain, with the rest obtained from reference TRBV5-1 and TRBJ1-3, is as follows: KAGVTQTPRYLIKTRGQQVTLSCSPISGHRSVSWYQQTPGQGLQFLFEYFSETQRNKGNFPGRFSGRQFSNSRSEMNVSTLELGDSALYLCASSLFSGRFSGNTIYFGEGSWLTVV.

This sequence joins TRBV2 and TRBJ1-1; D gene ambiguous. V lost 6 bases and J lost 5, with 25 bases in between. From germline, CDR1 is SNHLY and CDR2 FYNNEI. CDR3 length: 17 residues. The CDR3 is CASSEPRPGSMRTEAFF. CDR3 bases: TGTGCCAGCAGCGAACCCCGACCGGGTTCTATGCGGACTGAAGCTTTCTTT.

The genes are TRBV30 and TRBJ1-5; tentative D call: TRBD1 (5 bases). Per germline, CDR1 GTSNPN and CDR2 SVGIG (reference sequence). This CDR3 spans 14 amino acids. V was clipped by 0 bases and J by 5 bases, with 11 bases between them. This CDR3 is CAWSVRRDYQPQHF. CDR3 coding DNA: TGTGCCTGGAGTGTGCGCAGGGATTATCAGCCCCAGCATTTT.

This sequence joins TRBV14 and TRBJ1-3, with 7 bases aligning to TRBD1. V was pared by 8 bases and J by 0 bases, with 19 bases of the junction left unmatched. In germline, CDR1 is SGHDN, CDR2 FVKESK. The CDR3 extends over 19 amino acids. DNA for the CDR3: TGTGCCAGCGGGGCCTACCCGGGACAGTCGGTTTACTCTGGAAACACCATATATTTT. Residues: CASGAYPGQSVYSGNTIYF.

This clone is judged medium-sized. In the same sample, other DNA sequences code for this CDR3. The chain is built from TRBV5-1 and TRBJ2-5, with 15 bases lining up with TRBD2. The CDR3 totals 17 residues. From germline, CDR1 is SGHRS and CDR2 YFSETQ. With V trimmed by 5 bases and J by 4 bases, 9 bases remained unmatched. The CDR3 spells CASSPGLAGGRVETQYF. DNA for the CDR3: TGCGCCAGCAGTCCCGGACTAGCGGGGGGGCGGGTAGAGACCCAGTACTTC.

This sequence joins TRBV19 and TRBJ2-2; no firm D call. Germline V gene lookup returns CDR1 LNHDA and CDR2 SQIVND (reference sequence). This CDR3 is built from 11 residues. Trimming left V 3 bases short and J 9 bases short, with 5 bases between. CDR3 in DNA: TGTGCCAGTAGTATCTTTCGGGAGCTGTTTTTT. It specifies CASSIFRELFF.

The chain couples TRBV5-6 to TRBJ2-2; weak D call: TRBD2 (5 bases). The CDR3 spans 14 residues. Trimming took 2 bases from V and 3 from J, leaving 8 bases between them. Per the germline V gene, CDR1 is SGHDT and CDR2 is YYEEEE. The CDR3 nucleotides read TGTGCCAGCAGCTTCTACGGGGACACCGGGGAGCTGTTTTTT. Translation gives CASSFYGDTGELFF.

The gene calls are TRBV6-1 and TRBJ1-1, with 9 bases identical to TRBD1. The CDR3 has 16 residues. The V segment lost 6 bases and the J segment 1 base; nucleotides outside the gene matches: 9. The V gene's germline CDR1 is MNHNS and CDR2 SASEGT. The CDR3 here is CASREQGAGTNTEAFF. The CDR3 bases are TGTGCCAGCAGGGAACAGGGGGCAGGTACGAACACTGAAGCTTTCTTT.

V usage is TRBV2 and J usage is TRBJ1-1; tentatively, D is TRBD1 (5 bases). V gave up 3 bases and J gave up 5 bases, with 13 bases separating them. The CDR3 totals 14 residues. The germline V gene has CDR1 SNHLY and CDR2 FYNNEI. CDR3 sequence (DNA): TGTGCCAGCAGTGAGCAGGGTTTGGGAACTGAAGCTTTCTTT. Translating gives CASSEQGLGTEAFF.

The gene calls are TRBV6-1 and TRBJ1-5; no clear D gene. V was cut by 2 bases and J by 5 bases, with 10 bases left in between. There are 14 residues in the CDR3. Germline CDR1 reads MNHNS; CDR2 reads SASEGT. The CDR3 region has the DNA TGTGCCAGCAGTGAATTGAGGAGGGATCAGCCCCAGCATTTT. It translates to CASSELRRDQPQHF.

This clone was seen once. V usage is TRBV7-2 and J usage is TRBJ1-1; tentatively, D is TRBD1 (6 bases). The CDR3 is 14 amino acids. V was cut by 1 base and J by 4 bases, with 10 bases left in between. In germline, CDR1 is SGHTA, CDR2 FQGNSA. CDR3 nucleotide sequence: TGTGCCAGCAGCTTAGAGCGGGGGCGCACTGAAGCTTTCTTT. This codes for CASSLERGRTEAFF.

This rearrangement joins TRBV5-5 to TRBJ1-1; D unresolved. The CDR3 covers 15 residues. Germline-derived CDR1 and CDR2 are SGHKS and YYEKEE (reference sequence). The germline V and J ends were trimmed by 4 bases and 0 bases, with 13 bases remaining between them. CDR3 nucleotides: TGTGCCAGCAGCGGGCCAGGCAGGATGAACACTGAAGCTTTCTTT. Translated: CASSGPGRMNTEAFF.

The CDR3 sequence: CASSQDDRMVNSPLHF. The CDR3 DNA is TGCGCCAGCAGCCAAGATGACAGGATGGTTAATTCACCCCTCCACTTT. This rearrangement joins TRBV4-1 to TRBJ1-6, with D tentatively TRBD1 (6 bases). Deletions cut 0 bases from V and 6 bases from J, with 12 bases between. This CDR3 spans 16 amino acids. Germline V gene sequence: CDR1 MGHRA, CDR2 YSYEKL.

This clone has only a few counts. CDR3 DNA: TGTGCCAGCTCACCAACAGGGAAGAATCAGCCCCAGCATTTT. It specifies CASSPTGKNQPQHF. V usage is TRBV18 and J usage is TRBJ1-5; maybe TRBD1 (6 bases). V gave up 2 bases and J gave up 4 bases, with 9 bases separating them. Germline V gene data show CDR1 as KGHSH and CDR2 as LQKENI. The CDR3 sequence is 14 residues long. Full variable domain (rest looked up from reference TRBV18 and TRBJ1-5): NAGVMQNPRHLVRRRGQEARLRCSPMKGHSHVYWYRQLPEEGLKFMVYLQKENIIDESGMPKERFSAEFPKEGPSILRIQQVVRGDSAAYFCASSPTGKNQPQHFGDGTRLSIL.

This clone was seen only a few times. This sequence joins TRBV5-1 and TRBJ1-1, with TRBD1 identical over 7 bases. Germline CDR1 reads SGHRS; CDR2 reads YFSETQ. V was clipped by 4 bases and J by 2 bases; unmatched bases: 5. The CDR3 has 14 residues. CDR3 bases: TGCGCCAGCAGCCGCGACAGGGCAAACACTGAAGCTTTCTTT. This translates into CASSRDRANTEAFF.

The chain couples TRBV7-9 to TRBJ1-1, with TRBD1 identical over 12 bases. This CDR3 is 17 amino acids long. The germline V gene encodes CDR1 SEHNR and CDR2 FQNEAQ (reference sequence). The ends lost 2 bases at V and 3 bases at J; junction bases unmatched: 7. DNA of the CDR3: TGTGCCAGCAGCTTACCGGGACAGGGGGCCGGGTACACTGAAGCTTTCTTT. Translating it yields CASSLPGQGAGYTEAFF.

The CDR3 loop is CASSERDRGEGYTF. CDR3 nucleotide sequence: TGTGCCAGCAGTGAAAGGGACAGGGGTGAAGGCTACACCTTC. The J gene is TRBJ1-2, the V gene TRBV2, with 10 bases identical to TRBD1. Losses at the gene ends were 2 bases for V and 8 bases for J; bases not matched to a gene: 5. The CDR3 spans 14 residues. Germline CDR1 and CDR2: SNHLY and FYNNEI.

CDR3: CASSTGQRGVPQHF. DNA of the CDR3: TGTGCCAGCTCAACAGGACAGAGAGGGGTGCCCCAGCATTTT. The V gene is TRBV18, the J gene TRBJ1-5, with D perhaps TRBD1 (6 bases). The length of the CDR3 is 14 residues. Germline loops: CDR1 KGHSH, CDR2 LQKENI. Trimming took off 5 bases at V and 9 bases at J, with 17 bases between the two ends.

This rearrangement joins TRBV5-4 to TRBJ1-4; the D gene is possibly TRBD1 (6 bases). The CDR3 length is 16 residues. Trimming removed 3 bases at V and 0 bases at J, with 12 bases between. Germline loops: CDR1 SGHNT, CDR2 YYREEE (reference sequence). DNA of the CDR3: TGTGCCAGCAGCTCGACAGGTTTTGCAACTAATGAAAAACTGTTTTTT. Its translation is CASSSTGFATNEKLFF. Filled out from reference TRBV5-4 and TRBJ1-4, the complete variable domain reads ETGVTQSPTHLIKTRGQQVTLRCSSQSGHNTVSWYQQALGQGPQFIFQYYREEENGRGNFPPRFSGLQFPNYSSELNVNALELDDSALYLCASSSTGFATNEKLFFGSGTQLSVL.

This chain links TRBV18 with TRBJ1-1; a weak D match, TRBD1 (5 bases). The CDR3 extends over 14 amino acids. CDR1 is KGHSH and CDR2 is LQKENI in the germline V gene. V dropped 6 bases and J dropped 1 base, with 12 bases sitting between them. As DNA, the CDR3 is TGTGCCAGCTCGCGCACGACAGCGAACACTGAAGCTTTCTTT. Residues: CASSRTTANTEAFF.

For the CDR3, the DNA is TGTGCCAGCAGAGGACTAGCAGATACGCAGTATTTT. It yields the protein CASRGLADTQYF. The chain recombines TRBV2 with TRBJ2-3, with 7 bases identical to TRBD2. Germline V gene sequence: CDR1 SNHLY, CDR2 FYNNEI. The junction had 1 base not matched to a gene; V was cut back by 6 bases and J by 4 bases. The CDR3 extends over 12 amino acids.

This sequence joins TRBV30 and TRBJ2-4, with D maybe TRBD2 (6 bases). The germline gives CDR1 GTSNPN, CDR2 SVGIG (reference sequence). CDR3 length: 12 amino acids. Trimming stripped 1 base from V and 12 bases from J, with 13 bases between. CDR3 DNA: TGTGCCTGGAGTGACGGACTATCCTCTCAGTACTTC. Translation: CAWSDGLSSQYF.

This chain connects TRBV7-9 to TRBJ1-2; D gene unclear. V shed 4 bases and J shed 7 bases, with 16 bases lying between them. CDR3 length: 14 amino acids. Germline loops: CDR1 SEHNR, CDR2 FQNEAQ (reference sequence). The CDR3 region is CASSYLLTGTGYTF. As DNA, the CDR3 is TGTGCCAGCAGCTACCTCCTGACGGGTACTGGCTACACCTTC. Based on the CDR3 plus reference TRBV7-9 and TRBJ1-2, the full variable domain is DTGVSQNPRHKITKRGQNVTFRCDPISEHNRLYWYRQTLGQGPEFLTYFQNEAQLEKSRLLSDRFSAERPKGSFSTLEIQRTEQGDSAMYLCASSYLLTGTGYTFGSGTRLTVV.

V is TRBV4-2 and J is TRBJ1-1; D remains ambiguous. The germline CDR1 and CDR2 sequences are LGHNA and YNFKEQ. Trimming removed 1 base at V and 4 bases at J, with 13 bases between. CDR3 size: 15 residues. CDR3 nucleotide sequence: TGTGCCAGCAGCCAAGGGGCCCTCTCGGCCACTGAAGCTTTCTTT. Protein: CASSQGALSATEAFF.

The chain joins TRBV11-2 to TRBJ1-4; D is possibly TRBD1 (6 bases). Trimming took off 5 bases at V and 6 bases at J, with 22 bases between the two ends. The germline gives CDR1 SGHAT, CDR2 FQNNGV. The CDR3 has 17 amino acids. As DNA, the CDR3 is TGTGCCAGCAGCGCCACGCTACAGGGTATTACTGATGAAAAACTGTTTTTT. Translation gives CASSATLQGITDEKLFF.

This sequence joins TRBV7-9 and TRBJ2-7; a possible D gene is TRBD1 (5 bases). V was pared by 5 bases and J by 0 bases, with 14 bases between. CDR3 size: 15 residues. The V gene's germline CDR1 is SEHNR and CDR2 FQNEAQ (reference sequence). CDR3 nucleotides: TGTGCCAGCAGCAAAACGGACACCTACTCCTACGAGCAGTACTTC. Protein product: CASSKTDTYSYEQYF.

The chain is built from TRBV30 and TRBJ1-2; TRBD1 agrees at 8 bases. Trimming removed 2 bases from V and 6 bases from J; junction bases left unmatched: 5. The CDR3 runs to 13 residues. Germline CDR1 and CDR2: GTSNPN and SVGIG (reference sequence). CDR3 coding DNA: TGTGCCTGGAGTTTCCCGACAGGGGATGGCTACACCTTC. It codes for CAWSFPTGDGYTF.

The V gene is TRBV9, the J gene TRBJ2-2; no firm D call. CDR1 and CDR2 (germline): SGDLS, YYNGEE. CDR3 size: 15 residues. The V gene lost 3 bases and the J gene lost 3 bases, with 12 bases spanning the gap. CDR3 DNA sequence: TGTGCCAGCAGCGGCAGCGCAACGTACACCGGGGAGCTGTTTTTT. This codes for CASSGSATYTGELFF. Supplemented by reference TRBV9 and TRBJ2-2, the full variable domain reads DSGVTQTPKHLITATGQRVTLRCSPRSGDLSVYWYQQSLDQGLQFLIQYYNGEERAKGNILERFSAQQFPDLHSELNLSSLELGDSALYFCASSGSATYTGELFFGEGSRLTVL.

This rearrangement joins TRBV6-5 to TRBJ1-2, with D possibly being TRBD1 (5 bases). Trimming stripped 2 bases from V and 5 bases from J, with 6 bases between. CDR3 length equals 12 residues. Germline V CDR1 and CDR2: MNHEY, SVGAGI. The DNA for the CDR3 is TGTGCCAGCAGTTACGGGGGGTATGGCTACACCTTC. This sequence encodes CASSYGGYGYTF.

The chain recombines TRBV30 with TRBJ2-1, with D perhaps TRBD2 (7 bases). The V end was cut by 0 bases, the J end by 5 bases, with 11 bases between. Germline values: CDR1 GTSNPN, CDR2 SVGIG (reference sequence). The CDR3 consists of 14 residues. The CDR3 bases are TGTGCCTGGAGTGTACCCGGGGGGCACAATGAGCAGTTCTTC. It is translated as CAWSVPGGHNEQFF.